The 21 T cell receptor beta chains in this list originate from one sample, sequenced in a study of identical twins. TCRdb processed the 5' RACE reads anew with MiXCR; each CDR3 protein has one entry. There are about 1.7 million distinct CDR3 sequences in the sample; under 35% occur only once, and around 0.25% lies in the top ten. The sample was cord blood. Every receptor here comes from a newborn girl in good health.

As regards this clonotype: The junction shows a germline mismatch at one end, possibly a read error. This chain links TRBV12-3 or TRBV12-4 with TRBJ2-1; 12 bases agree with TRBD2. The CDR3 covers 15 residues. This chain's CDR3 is CASSIRTSGDNGQFF. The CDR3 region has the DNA TGTGCCAGCAGCATCCGGACTAGCGGGGACAATGGGCAGTTCTTC.

In DNA, the CDR3 is TGTGCCAGCAGCCAAGCACCACTAGCGGGAGGTGGTAATGAGCAGTACTTC. It is translated as CASSQAPLAGGGNEQYF. The rearrangement uses TRBV3-1 and TRBJ2-1; the match to TRBD2 covers 12 bases. The DNA matches TRBJ2-7 better at its end, which makes the J call doubtful. Germline CDR1 is LGHDT and CDR2 is YNNKEL (reference sequence). CDR3 size: 17 residues.

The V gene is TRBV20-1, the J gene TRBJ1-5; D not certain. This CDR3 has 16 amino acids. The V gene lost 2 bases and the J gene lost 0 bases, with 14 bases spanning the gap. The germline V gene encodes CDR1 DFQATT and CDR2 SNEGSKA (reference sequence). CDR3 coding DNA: TGCAGTGCTAGAAAATACGTCCTGAGTAGCAATCAGCCCCAGCATTTT. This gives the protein CSARKYVLSSNQPQHF.

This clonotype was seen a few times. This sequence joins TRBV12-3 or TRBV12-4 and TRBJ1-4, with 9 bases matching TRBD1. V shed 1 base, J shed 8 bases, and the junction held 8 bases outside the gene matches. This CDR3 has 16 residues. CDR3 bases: TGTGCCAGCAGTTTAGGGGGGACAGGGCACAGGGAAAAACTGTTTTTT. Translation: CASSLGGTGHREKLFF.

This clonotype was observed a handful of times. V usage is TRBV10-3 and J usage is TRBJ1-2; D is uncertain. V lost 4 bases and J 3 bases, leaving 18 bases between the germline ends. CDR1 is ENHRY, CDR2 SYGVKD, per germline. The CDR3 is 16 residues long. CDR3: CAISARLRTSHYGYTF. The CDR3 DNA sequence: TGTGCCATCAGTGCCCGCCTTAGGACGAGTCACTATGGCTACACCTTC.

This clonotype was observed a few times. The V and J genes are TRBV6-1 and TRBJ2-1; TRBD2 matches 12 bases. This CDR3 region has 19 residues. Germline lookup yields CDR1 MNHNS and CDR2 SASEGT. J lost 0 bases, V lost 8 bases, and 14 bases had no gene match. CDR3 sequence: CASALRGLAGPGSYNEQFF. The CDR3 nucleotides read TGTGCCAGCGCCCTTCGGGGACTAGCGGGTCCGGGCTCCTACAATGAGCAGTTCTTC.

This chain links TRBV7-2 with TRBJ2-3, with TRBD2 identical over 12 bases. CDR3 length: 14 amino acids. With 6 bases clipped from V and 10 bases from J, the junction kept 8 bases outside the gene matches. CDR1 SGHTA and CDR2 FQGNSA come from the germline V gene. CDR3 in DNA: TGTGCCAGCAGAACGACTAGCGGGGGTATTTCGCAGTATTTT. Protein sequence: CASRTTSGGISQYF.

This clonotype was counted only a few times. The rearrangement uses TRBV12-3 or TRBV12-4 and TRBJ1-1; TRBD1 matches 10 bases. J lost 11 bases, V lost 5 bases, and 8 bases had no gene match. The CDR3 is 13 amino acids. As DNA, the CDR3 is TGTGCCAGCAGTACCGGGACAGGGGAGGGGGCTTTCTTT. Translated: CASSTGTGEGAFF.

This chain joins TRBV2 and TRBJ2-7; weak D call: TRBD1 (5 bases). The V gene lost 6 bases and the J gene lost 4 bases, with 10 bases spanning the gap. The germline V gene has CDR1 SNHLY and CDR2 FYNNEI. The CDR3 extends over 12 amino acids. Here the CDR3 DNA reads TGTGCCAGCAGGGACATAAGATACGAGCAGTACTTC. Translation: CASRDIRYEQYF.

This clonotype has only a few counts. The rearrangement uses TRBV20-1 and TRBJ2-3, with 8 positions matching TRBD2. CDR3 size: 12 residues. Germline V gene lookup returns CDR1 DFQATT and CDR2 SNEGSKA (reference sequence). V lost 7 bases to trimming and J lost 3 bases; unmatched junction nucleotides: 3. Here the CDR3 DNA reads TGCAGTGACTTAGCGGGGACAGATACGCAGTATTTT. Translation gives CSDLAGTDTQYF.

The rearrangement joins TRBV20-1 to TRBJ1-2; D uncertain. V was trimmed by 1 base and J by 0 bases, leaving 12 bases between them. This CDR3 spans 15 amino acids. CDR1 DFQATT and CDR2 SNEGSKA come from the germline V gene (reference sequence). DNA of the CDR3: TGCAGTGCTAGAGGGGAGACCCTGGCTAACTATGGCTACACCTTC. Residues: CSARGETLANYGYTF.

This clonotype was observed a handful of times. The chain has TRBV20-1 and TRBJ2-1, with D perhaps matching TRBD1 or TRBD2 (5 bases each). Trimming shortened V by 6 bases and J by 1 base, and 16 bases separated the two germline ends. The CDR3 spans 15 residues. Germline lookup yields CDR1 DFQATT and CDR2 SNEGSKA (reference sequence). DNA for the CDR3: TGCAGTGCCAGGACGGGGTGGGGGTCCTACAATGAGCAGTTCTTC. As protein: CSARTGWGSYNEQFF.

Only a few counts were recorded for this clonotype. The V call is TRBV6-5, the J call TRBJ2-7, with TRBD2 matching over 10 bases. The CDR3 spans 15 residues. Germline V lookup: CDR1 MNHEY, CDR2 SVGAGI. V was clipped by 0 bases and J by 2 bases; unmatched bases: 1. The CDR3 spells CASSYSTSGTYEQYF. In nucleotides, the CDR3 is TGTGCCAGCAGTTACTCAACTAGCGGGACCTACGAGCAGTACTTC.

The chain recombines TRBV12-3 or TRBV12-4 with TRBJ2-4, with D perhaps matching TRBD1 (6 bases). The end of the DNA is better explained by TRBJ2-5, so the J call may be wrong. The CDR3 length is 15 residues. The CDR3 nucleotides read TGTGCCAGCAGTTTAGTAACAGGGTCGTGGGAGACCCAGTACTTC. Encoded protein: CASSLVTGSWETQYF.

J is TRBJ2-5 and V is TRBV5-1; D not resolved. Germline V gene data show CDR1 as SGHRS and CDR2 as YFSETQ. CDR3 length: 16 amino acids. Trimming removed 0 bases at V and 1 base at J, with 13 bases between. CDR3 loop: CASSLGRISLQETQYF. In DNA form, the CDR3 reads TGCGCCAGCAGCTTGGGTCGTATCAGTCTCCAAGAGACCCAGTACTTC.

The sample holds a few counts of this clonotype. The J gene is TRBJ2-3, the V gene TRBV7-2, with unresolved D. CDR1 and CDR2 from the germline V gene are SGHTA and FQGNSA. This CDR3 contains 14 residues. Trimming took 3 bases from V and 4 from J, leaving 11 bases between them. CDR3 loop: CASSFLGSSDTQYF. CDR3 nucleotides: TGTGCCAGCAGCTTCCTAGGGTCATCAGATACGCAGTATTTT.

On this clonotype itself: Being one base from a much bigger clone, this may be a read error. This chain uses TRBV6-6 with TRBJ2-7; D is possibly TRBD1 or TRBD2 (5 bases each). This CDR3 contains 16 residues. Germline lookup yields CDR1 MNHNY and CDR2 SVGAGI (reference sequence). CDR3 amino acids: CASSNGDLDHSYGQYF. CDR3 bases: TGTGCCAGCAGTAACGGGGACCTAGACCACTCCTACGGGCAGTACTTC.

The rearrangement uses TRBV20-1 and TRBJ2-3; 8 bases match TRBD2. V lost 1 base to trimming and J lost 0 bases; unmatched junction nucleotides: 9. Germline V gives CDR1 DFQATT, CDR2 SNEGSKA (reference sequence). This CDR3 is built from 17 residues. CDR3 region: CSARVAGRADSTDTQYF. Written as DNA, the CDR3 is TGCAGTGCTAGAGTAGCCGGGAGGGCCGATAGCACAGATACGCAGTATTTT.

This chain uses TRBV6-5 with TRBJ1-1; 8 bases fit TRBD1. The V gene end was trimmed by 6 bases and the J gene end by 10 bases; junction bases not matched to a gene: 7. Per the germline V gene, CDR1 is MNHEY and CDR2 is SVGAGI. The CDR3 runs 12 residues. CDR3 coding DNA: TGTGCCAGCAGGAGATCAGGGGGCGGAGCTTTCTTT. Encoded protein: CASRRSGGGAFF.

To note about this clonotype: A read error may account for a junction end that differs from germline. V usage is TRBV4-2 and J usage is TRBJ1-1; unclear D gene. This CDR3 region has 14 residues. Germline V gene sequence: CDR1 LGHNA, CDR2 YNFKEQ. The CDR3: CASSQDGRYTGAFF. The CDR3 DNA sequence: TGTGCCAGCAGCCAAGATGGGAGATACACTGGAGCTTTCTTT.

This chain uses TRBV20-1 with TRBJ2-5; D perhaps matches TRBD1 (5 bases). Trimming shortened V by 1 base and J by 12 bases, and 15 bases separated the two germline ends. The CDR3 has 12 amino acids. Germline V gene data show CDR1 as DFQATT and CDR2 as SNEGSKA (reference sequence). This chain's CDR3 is CSARGSLTREYF. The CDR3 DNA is TGCAGTGCTAGAGGGTCGTTAACCAGGGAGTACTTC.